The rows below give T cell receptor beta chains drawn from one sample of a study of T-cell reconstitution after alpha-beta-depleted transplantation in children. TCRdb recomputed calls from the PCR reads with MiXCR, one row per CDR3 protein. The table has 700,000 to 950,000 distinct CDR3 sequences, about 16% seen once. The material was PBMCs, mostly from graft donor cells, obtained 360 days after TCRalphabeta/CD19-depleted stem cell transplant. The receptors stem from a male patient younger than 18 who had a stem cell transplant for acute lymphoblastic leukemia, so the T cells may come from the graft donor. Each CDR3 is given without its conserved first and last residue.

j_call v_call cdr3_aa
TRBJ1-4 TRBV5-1 ASSPLPLGGTNEKLF
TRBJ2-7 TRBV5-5 ASSSLGDRLYEQY
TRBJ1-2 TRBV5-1 ASSLLRQGERHST
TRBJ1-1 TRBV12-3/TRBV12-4 ASRQGVPLNTEAF
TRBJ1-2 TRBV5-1 ASSLDAGRAYGYT
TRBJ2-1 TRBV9 ASSVGAGTEQF
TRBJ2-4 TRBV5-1 ASSSLNIQY
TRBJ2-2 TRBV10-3 ATRNEKEWHTGELF
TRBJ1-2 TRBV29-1 SAHVRGWTNYGYT
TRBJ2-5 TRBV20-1 SARLAGDQETQY
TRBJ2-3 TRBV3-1 ASSPIVPTRAGVRTDTQY
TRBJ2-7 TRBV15 ATSRGGVYEQY
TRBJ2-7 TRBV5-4 ASSGPNGYEQY
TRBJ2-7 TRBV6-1 ASSGRGLARMYEQY
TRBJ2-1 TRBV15 ATSREARLAGINEQF
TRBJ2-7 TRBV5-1 ASSLLPGLARGYEQY
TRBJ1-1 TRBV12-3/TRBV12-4 ASSLLGTLNTEAF
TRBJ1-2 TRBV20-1 SATPRGSYGYT
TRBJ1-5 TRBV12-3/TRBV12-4 ASSYSLSGNQPQH
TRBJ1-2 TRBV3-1 ASSHGELVGYT
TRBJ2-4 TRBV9 ASSPGVRYIQY
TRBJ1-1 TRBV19 ASSDGQVMNTEAF